The entry below gives a single T cell receptor beta chain sequence along with its context. Its antigen remains unknown. This sample stems from a study of shared clonotypes between healthy human individuals. V shed 3 bases, J shed 2 bases, and the junction held 4 bases outside the gene matches. The CDR3 extends over 14 amino acids. Germline assignment: CDR1 SGHVS and CDR2 FQNEAQ. Selected positively for CCR7 and CD45RO-negative, naive CD8 cells excluded terminally differentiated effector memory CD45RA+ cells. Findings and caveats of the study: Clonotypes that were shared across several donors made up around 5.5% of naive CD4 clonotypes. Against clonotypes common to all four donors, non-shared ones had lower generation probabilities. Larger estimated richness was generally recorded for naive subsets relative to memory subsets.

Roughly 27,000 T cell genomes, or approximately 190 ng DNA, went into the sorted-subset replicate PCRs. The protocol was immunoSEQ multiplex PCR, while the TCRdb copy is restricted to in-frame clones and leaves out a portion. The sample consists of more than 2 million clones, 90% to 95% of them appearing once. The V and J genes are TRBV7-8 and TRBJ2-7, with 7 nucleotides matching TRBD1. Sequencing input: naive CD8+ T cells from PBMCs. This receptor was taken from a man between 18 and 35 years old in good health. Some clones in this sample may be carry-over from other donors' samples. The CDR3 here is CASSFVDRPYEQYF. In DNA, the CDR3 is TGTGCCAGCAGCTTTGTGGACAGGCCCTACGAGCAGTACTTC.